Below, 2 T cell receptor beta chains from the same sample are listed, as sequenced in a study of neoadjuvant nivolumab and ipilimumab in lung cancer. Profiled with immunoSEQ multiplex PCR; TCRdb holds only in-frame clones, not every one. The sample shows fewer than 20,000 clones, roughly 77% of them seen only once. The source material was tumor tissue, sampled after neoadjuvant nivolumab, alone or with ipilimumab, at or shortly before surgery. The receptors originated from an adult with non-small cell lung cancer.

V usage is TRBV5-1 and J usage is TRBJ2-3; tentatively, D is TRBD1 (6 bases). V lost 2 bases to trimming and J lost 0 bases, with 13 bases between them. This CDR3 region has 16 residues. Germline CDR1 reads SGHRS; CDR2 reads YFSETQ. CDR3 coding DNA: TGCGCCAGCAGCTTTCCCCGGGACACCAGCACAGATACGCAGTATTTT. Translated: CASSFPRDTSTDTQYF.

This clone was found once. V gene TRBV18 combines with J gene TRBJ2-7; D is ambiguous. The CDR3 totals 12 residues. The germline V gene has CDR1 KGHSH and CDR2 LQKENI. V was trimmed by 3 bases and J by 4 bases, leaving 7 bases between them. This CDR3 is CASSPRGYEQYF. DNA for the CDR3: TGTGCCAGCTCACCCCGCGGTTACGAGCAGTACTTC.